The present T cell receptor beta chain was sequenced within a study of cytomegalovirus exposure and HLA in healthy donors. TCRdb's table, derived via immunoSEQ multiplex PCR, lists solely in-frame clones and lacks some. The sample lists some 170,000 clones; about 89% were seen once. The CDR3 covers 15 residues. The germline gives CDR1 SNHLY, CDR2 FYNNEI. V lost 6 bases and J lost 6; bases outside the gene matches: 6. Sequencing input: PBMCs. The sequence derives from a young man in good health and CMV-seropositive. This chain uses TRBV2 with TRBJ2-5; 14 nucleotides line up with TRBD2. CDR3 sequence reads: CASSDGTSGGKTQYF. The CDR3 nucleotides read TGTGCCAGCAGCGACGGGACTAGCGGGGGAAAGACCCAGTACTTC.